This is a list of T cell receptor beta chains from one sample in a study of blood T cell repertoires in COVID-19. Clones were read by immunoSEQ multiplex PCR, and TCRdb kept only the in-frame ones, dropping some. The sample contains under 500,000 clones, around 89% of which appear only once. Sequenced input: peripheral blood. These TCRs come from a woman in her twenties or thirties with acute or convalescent COVID-19. CDR3s include the opening cysteine and the closing phenylalanine or tryptophan. D genes are given only for firm matches.

J gene: TRBJ2-3
D gene: TRBD2
V gene: TRBV18
CDR3 protein: CASSPVAGGSTDTQYF

J gene: TRBJ1-2
D gene: .
V gene: TRBV12-3/TRBV12-4
CDR3 protein: CASSFTGHYGYTF

J gene: TRBJ2-1
D gene: TRBD2
V gene: TRBV18
CDR3 protein: CASSPPHSGGAYEQFF

J gene: TRBJ2-3
D gene: TRBD2
V gene: TRBV5-1
CDR3 protein: CASKPAGRSTDTQYF

J gene: TRBJ1-1
D gene: .
V gene: TRBV7-8
CDR3 protein: CASSPGVRGESGTEAFF

J gene: TRBJ2-3
D gene: TRBD2
V gene: TRBV15
CDR3 protein: CATSSISGETDTQYF

J gene: TRBJ1-4
D gene: .
V gene: TRBV6-4
CDR3 protein: CASSAPVAGAKEKLFF

J gene: TRBJ1-6
D gene: .
V gene: TRBV6-6
CDR3 protein: CASSSGLPSPLHF

J gene: TRBJ1-2
D gene: TRBD1
V gene: TRBV5-4
CDR3 protein: CASREELTGNYGYTF

J gene: TRBJ1-1
D gene: .
V gene: TRBV10-3
CDR3 protein: CAISERGMNTEAFF

J gene: TRBJ2-7
D gene: TRBD1
V gene: TRBV6-6
CDR3 protein: CASSLQGSYREQYF

J gene: TRBJ1-4
D gene: .
V gene: TRBV19
CDR3 protein: CASRNSGGGEKLFF

J gene: TRBJ2-1
D gene: TRBD2
V gene: TRBV10-2
CDR3 protein: CASRWVRGGLEQFF

J gene: TRBJ2-7
D gene: .
V gene: TRBV3-1/TRBV3-2
CDR3 protein: CASSSPPAYEQYF

J gene: TRBJ1-1
D gene: .
V gene: TRBV12-3/TRBV12-4
CDR3 protein: CASRRTANTEAFF

J gene: TRBJ2-1
D gene: TRBD2
V gene: TRBV6-5
CDR3 protein: CASRLAGGGNEQFF

J gene: TRBJ2-2
D gene: .
V gene: TRBV3-1/TRBV3-2
CDR3 protein: CASSYGTNPSELFF

J gene: TRBJ1-1
D gene: TRBD1
V gene: TRBV30
CDR3 protein: CAWSLTGELTFF

J gene: TRBJ1-2
D gene: TRBD1
V gene: TRBV3-1/TRBV3-2
CDR3 protein: CASSPPGGEFYGYTF

J gene: TRBJ2-1
D gene: .
V gene: TRBV28
CDR3 protein: CASSLASSYNEQFF

J gene: TRBJ2-5
D gene: TRBD1
V gene: TRBV28
CDR3 protein: CASSRTGGRETQYF

J gene: TRBJ2-7
D gene: TRBD2
V gene: TRBV10-1
CDR3 protein: CASSEGLAGAEQYF

J gene: TRBJ1-4
D gene: TRBD1
V gene: TRBV5-1
CDR3 protein: CASAPGDRGRVREKLFF

J gene: TRBJ2-2
D gene: TRBD1
V gene: TRBV6-5
CDR3 protein: CASTLTGVETGELFF

J gene: TRBJ1-1
D gene: TRBD1
V gene: TRBV14
CDR3 protein: CASSPPQTGATWIEAFF

J gene: TRBJ2-5
D gene: .
V gene: TRBV5-8
CDR3 protein: CASSLDFLRPGMETQYF

J gene: TRBJ2-2
D gene: TRBD1
V gene: TRBV5-1
CDR3 protein: CASSVSTGGRWLRPGELFF

J gene: TRBJ2-7
D gene: TRBD1
V gene: TRBV6-5
CDR3 protein: CASSPGQGALEQYF

J gene: TRBJ1-3
D gene: TRBD1
V gene: TRBV5-1
CDR3 protein: CASRAQGTGNTIYF